The 5 T cell receptor beta chains in this list originate from one sample, sequenced in a study of PD-1 blockade in classical Hodgkin lymphoma. Sequenced by immunoSEQ multiplex PCR; TCRdb stores in-frame clones only, minus some. The repertoire holds roughly 41,000 clones, with about 86% as singletons. All patients experienced relapse after autologous stem cell transplantation, and brentuximab vedotin exposure was variable. The source material was peripheral blood mononuclear cells (PBMCs), sampled before the second cycle of nivolumab. All receptors derive from a human donor with classical Hodgkin lymphoma.

V is TRBV28 and J is TRBJ2-3; D is unresolved. The CDR3 spans 12 residues. Looked up from germline, CDR1 is MDHEN and CDR2 is SYDVKM. The ends were cut back, 8 bases at V and 2 bases at J, with 8 bases in the middle. CDR3 loop: CASGIHTDTQYF. CDR3 bases: TGTGCCAGCGGGATTCACACAGATACGCAGTATTTT.

This chain uses TRBV7-9 with TRBJ1-3, with 7 bases fitting TRBD1. Unmatched junction bases numbered 14, after V lost 3 bases and J lost 0 bases. CDR1 is SEHNR and CDR2 is FQNEAQ in the germline V gene (reference sequence). The CDR3 length is 19 residues. The chain's CDR3 is CASSLFRPRGLYSGNTIYF. The CDR3 region has the DNA TGTGCCAGCAGCTTGTTCCGCCCGAGGGGGCTCTACTCTGGAAACACCATATATTTT.

The chain has TRBV29-1 and TRBJ1-1, with D unclear. This CDR3 is built from 12 residues. The germline V gene has CDR1 SQVTM and CDR2 ANQGSEA. Trimming left V 4 bases short and J 1 base short, with 7 bases between. The CDR3 DNA follows: TGCAGCGTTGCATTGGGGAACACTGAAGCTTTCTTT. Protein sequence: CSVALGNTEAFF.

The chain links TRBV15 to TRBJ2-7; TRBD1 might be the D (5 bases). CDR3 length: 14 amino acids. From germline, CDR1 is LNHNV and CDR2 YYDKDF (reference sequence). The ends were cut back, 0 bases at V and 11 bases at J, with 17 bases in the middle. In DNA, the CDR3 is TGTGCCACCAGCAGAGAAGTGGGGCGACAAATAGAGTACTTC. This translates into CATSREVGRQIEYF.

The chain employs TRBV5-4 and TRBJ2-1; either TRBD1 or TRBD2 may fit D (5 bases each). Germline V lookup: CDR1 SGHNT, CDR2 YYREEE (reference sequence). The V end was cut by 2 bases, the J end by 12 bases, with 27 bases between. There are 17 residues in the CDR3. The CDR3 is CASSFRAWGTRPVGQFF. Written as DNA, the CDR3 is TGTGCCAGCAGCTTTCGAGCCTGGGGGACGCGCCCCGTTGGGCAGTTCTTC.